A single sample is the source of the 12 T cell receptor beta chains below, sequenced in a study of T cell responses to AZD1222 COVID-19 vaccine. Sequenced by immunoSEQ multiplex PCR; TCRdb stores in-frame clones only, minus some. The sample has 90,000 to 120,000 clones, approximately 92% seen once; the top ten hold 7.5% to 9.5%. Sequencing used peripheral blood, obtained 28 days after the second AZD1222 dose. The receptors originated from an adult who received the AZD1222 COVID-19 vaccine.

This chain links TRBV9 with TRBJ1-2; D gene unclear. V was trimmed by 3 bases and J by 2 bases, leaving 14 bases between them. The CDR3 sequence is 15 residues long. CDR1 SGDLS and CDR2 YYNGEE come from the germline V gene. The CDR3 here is CASSAPDHLNYGYTF. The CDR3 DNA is TGTGCCAGCAGCGCCCCGGACCACCTGAACTATGGCTACACCTTC.

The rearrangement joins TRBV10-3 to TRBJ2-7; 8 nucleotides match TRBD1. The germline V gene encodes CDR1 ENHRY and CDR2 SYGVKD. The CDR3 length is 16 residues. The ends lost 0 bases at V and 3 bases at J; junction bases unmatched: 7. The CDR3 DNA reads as TGTGCCATCAGTGAGTCCTCAGGGGGCCGTATCTACGAGCAGTACTTC. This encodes CAISESSGGRIYEQYF.

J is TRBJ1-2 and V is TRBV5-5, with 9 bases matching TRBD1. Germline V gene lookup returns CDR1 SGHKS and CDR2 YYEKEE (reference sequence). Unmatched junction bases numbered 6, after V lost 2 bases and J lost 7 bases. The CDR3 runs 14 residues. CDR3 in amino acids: CASSFRTGESGYTF. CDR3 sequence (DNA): TGTGCCAGCAGCTTCCGGACAGGGGAGTCTGGCTACACCTTC.

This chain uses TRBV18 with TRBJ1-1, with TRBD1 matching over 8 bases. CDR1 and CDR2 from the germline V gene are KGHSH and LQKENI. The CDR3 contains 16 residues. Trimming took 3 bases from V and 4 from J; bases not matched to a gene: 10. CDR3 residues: CASSPTPVGTGTEAFF. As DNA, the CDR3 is TGTGCCAGCTCACCGACGCCGGTAGGGACAGGCACTGAAGCTTTCTTT.

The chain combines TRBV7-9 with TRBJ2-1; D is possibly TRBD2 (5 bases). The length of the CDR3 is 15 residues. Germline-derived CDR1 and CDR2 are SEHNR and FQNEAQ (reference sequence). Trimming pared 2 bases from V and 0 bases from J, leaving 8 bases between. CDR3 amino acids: CASSLMGSSYNEQFF. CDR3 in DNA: TGTGCCAGCAGCTTAATGGGGAGCTCCTACAATGAGCAGTTCTTC.

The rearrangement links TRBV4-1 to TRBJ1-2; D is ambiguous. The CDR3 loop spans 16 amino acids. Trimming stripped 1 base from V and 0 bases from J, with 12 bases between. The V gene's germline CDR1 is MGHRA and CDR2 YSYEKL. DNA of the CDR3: TGCGCCAGCAGCCAAGCCGTTGACACCGCTAACTATGGCTACACCTTC. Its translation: CASSQAVDTANYGYTF.

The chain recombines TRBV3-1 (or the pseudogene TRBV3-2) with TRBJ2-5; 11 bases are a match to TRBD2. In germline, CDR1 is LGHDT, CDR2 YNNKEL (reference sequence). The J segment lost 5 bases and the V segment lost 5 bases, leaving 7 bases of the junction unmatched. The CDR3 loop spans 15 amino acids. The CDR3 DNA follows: TGTGCCAGCAGCGGATTAGCGGGGGGGTTGGAGACCCAGTACTTC. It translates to CASSGLAGGLETQYF.

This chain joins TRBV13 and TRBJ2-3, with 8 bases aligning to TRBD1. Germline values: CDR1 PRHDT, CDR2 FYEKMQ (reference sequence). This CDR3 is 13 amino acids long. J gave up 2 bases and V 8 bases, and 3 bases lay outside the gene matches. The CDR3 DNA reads TGTGCCAGCGGACAGGGATACACAGATACGCAGTATTTT. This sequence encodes CASGQGYTDTQYF.

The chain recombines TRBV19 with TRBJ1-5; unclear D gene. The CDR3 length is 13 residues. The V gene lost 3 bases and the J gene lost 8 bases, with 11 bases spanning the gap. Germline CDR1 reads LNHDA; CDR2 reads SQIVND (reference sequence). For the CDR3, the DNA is TGTGCCAGTAGTATTGGTGAAATGAAGCCCCAGCATTTT. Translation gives CASSIGEMKPQHF.

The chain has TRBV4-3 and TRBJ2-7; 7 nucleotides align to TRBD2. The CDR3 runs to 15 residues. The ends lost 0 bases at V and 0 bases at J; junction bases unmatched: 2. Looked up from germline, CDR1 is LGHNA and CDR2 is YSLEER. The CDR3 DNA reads TGCGCCAGCAGCCAAGATATAGCGGGCTCCTACGAGCAGTACTTC. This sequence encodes CASSQDIAGSYEQYF.

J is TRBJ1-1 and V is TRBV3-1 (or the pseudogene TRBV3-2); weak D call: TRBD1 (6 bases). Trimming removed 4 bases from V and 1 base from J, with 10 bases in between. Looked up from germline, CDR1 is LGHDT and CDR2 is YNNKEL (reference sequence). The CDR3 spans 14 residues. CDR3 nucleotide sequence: TGTGCCAGCAGCCGAAGACAGGCGAACACTGAAGCTTTCTTT. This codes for CASSRRQANTEAFF.

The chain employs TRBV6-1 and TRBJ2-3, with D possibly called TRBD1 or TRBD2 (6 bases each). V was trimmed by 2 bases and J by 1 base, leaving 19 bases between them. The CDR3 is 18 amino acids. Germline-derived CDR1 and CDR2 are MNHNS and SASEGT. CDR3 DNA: TGTGCCAGCAGTGAAAGGGGGGACGGCAGGCGGGGCACAGATACGCAGTATTTT. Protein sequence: CASSERGDGRRGTDTQYF.